Listed here is a single T cell receptor (beta chain). No antigen is known for it. These data originate in a study of T cell responses to AZD1222 COVID-19 vaccine. About the study: Recipients boosted at about 4 weeks or about 12 weeks are pooled. Overall study findings and caveats: Clonal diversity was possibly underestimated; the donors were predominantly white British and more often female.

Germline V gene lookup returns CDR1 LGHNT and CDR2 FRNRAP. Trimming stripped 1 base from V and 6 bases from J, with 12 bases between. The CDR3 runs to 15 residues. The data were produced by immunoSEQ multiplex PCR, yet TCRdb's version contains in-frame clones alone and is incomplete. The data show about 120,000 clones, over 75% seen once. The receptor was isolated from an adult in good health. The sequenced sample was peripheral blood, obtained on day 0 of AZD1222 vaccination. V gene TRBV12-5 combines with J gene TRBJ2-2, with a possible D match to TRBD1 (6 bases). The CDR3 loop reads CASGLGQAASGELFF. The DNA of the CDR3 is TGTGCTAGTGGTTTGGGACAGGCAGCTTCCGGGGAGCTGTTTTTT.